This TCR beta chain was sequenced during a study of early T cells in non-severe SARS-CoV-2 infection (dated by TCRdb to 2020 to 2023). With respect to the entire study: Because TCR sequencing relied on bulk RNA taken from unsorted whole blood, pairing of alpha and beta chains was not possible.

Reading from cysteine to phenylalanine, the CDR3 counts 14 amino acids. Just CDR3 DNA is preserved here, 42 bases in frame from base 1. CDR1 is given as SGHDT and CDR2 as YYEEEE, both from the germline V gene. V is pared back by 3 bases and J by 5 bases, with 12 bases lying between the germline termini. Overall study results and their limits: Matching against VDJdb was skewed toward anti-spike CD8 responses, likely underestimated virus-specific expansions, and missed private and CD4 specificities.

A note on this clonotype: The antigen this receptor binds is unknown. Base qualities are missing; no much larger clone stands one base away.

Preparation of the library involved 5' RACE. TCRdb shows the sequencer as NextSeq 500. The TCR library protocol attached unique molecular identifiers to individual cDNA molecules to correct for sequencing error and PCR bias. Sequencing covered both TCR alpha and beta chains, and within each sample the abundances of alpha and beta sequences were tightly co-correlated. In the paper's pipeline: Decombinator V4 was used to annotate the V gene, J gene and CDR3 of the TCR sequences. TCRs were defined as expanded if a significant change between any two time points was detected under a Poisson model with p below 0.0001. Abundances of TCRs were expressed as counts per million after normalisation to the total number of TCRs sequenced in each sample. MAIT TCRs were defined by TRAV1-2 paired with TRAJ12, TRAJ20 or TRAJ33, and iNKT TCRs by TRAV10 paired with TRAJ18. A search of VDJdb, accessed on 1 November 2021, was run for TCRs annotated to CMV, EBV and SARS-CoV-2, with TCRs annotated for multiple antigens excluded. The public sequencing data were trimmed at Q25 with fastp and processed into clonotypes with MiXCR by TCRdb, which kept only in-frame beta chains. CDR3 protein duplicates are merged, each entry listing the most common genes and DNA. The V and J calls, along with clone size, are taken from TCRdb and not from the paper's own processing. The sample table holds some 70,000 distinct CDR3 sequences, of which over 4.5% were seen once. The ten biggest clones cover 4.9% of the sample.

A case-control design nested within a healthcare worker cohort in London, UK, was used, with weekly nasopharyngeal swab PCR tests and blood sampling performed. Between 23 and 31 March 2020, the week of the UK lockdown, healthcare workers were enrolled and then followed up weekly for as long as 16 weeks. This TCR came from an adult who was a healthcare worker with PCR-confirmed SARS-CoV-2 infection or an uninfected control (not recorded which). Sequencing input: whole blood. The rearrangement joined TRBV5-6 to TRBJ1-5, with the D gene not clear enough to name. The CDR3: CASSSLKGDQPQHF. The nucleotide sequence reads as follows: TGTGCCAGCAGCTCCTTAAAGGGAGATCAGCCCCAGCATTTT.